These 9 T cell receptor beta chains originate from one sample sequenced in a study of shared clonotypes between healthy human individuals. Only in-frame clones appear in the TCRdb table, and some are missing; sequencing was by immunoSEQ multiplex PCR. Of about 2.4 million clones detected, 80% to 95% appear once; the ten largest clones hold around 0.4%. Sequencing was performed on naive CD4+ T cells from PBMCs. Sample subset: CD45RA+ positively selected. These receptors all stem from a man between 18 and 29 years old in good health. Some clones in this sample may be carry-over from other donors' samples.

The CDR3 bases are TGTGCCAGCAGTGCGCTGGTGAAGGGAGGTAGCGGTGGCTACACCTTC. Amino acid sequence: CASSALVKGGSGGYTF. The rearrangement uses TRBV2 and TRBJ1-2; the D is unclear. The germline V and J ends were trimmed by 4 bases and 7 bases, with 22 bases remaining between them. Looked up from germline, CDR1 is SNHLY and CDR2 is FYNNEI. The CDR3 covers 16 residues. The variable domain in full, with the rest retrieved from reference TRBV2 and TRBJ1-2, is EPEVTQTPSHQVTQMGQEVILRCVPISNHLYFYWYRQILGQKVEFLVSFYNNEISEKSEIFDDQFSVERPDGSNFTLKIRSTKLEDSAMYFCASSALVKGGSGGYTFGSGTRLTVV.

A remark on this clone: One end of the junction varies from germline; a read error may be responsible. CDR3 coding DNA: TGTGCGAGCAGCGGAACCCAAGAGACCCAGTACTTC. This sequence encodes CASSGTQETQYF. This chain links TRBV6-1 with TRBJ2-5, with D tentatively TRBD2 (5 bases). The CDR3 length is 12 residues. Germline assignment: CDR1 MNHNS and CDR2 SASEGT.

The chain carries TRBV28 and TRBJ2-3; 12 bases are shared with TRBD2. The germline V gene encodes CDR1 MDHEN and CDR2 SYDVKM. This CDR3 is built from 18 residues. The CDR3 region is CLTGTSTSGRSSTDTQYF. The CDR3 DNA follows: TGTCTCACAGGGACCAGTACTAGCGGGAGGTCTAGCACAGATACGCAGTATTTT. Looking up the rest from reference TRBV28 and TRBJ2-3 gives the full variable domain: DVKVTQSSRYLVKRTGEKVFLECVQDMDHENMFWYRQDPGLGLRLIYFSYDVKMKEKGDIPEGYSVSREKKERFSLILESASTNQTSMYLCLTGTSTSGRSSTDTQYFGPGTRLTVL.

The chain combines TRBV11-2 with TRBJ2-5; D gene unclear. Per the germline V gene, CDR1 is SGHAT and CDR2 is FQNNGV. Between the trimmed V and J ends, which lost 1 base and 4 bases, there was a span of 10 bases. CDR3 length equals 14 residues. CDR3 DNA sequence: TGTGCCAGCAGCTTAGTAAACACCGGAGAGACCCAGTACTTC. Translation: CASSLVNTGETQYF.

The chain has TRBV2 and TRBJ2-7; a possible D gene is TRBD2 (6 bases). Germline V CDR1 and CDR2: SNHLY, FYNNEI. The CDR3 runs 14 residues. V dropped 8 bases and J dropped 3 bases, with 17 bases sitting between them. CDR3 region: CASDPGRGSYEQYF. Here the CDR3 DNA reads TGTGCCAGCGACCCGGGACGGGGGAGCTACGAGCAGTACTTC.

This clone was recorded only once. This rearrangement joins TRBV7-9 to TRBJ2-2; TRBD1 matches at 9 bases. V lost 5 bases and J lost 3; bases outside the gene matches: 10. Germline-derived CDR1 and CDR2 are SEHNR and FQNEAQ (reference sequence). The CDR3 runs 17 residues. The CDR3 DNA sequence: TGTGCCAGCAGCCCCATTACCGGGACAGGGTACACCGGGGAGCTGTTTTTT. Translated: CASSPITGTGYTGELFF.

V gene TRBV15 combines with J gene TRBJ2-5; weak D call: TRBD1 (5 bases). The CDR3 contains 14 residues. CDR1 LNHNV and CDR2 YYDKDF come from the germline V gene (reference sequence). V was pared by 4 bases and J by 3 bases, with 12 bases between. The CDR3 region has the DNA TGTGCCACCAGCATCAGGGCCGGAGAAGAGACCCAGTACTTC. This encodes CATSIRAGEETQYF. The whole variable domain, remainder taken from reference TRBV15 and TRBJ2-5, is DAMVIQNPRYQVTQFGKPVTLSCSQTLNHNVMYWYQQKSSQAPKLLFHYYDKDFNNEADTPDNFQSRRPNTSFCFLDIRSPGLGDTAMYLCATSIRAGEETQYFGPGTRLLVL.

V and J are TRBV4-1 and TRBJ2-5; tentative D call: TRBD2 (5 bases). The germline V and J ends were trimmed by 5 bases and 0 bases, with 16 bases remaining between them. CDR1 MGHRA and CDR2 YSYEKL come from the germline V gene. The CDR3 totals 16 residues. The DNA of the CDR3 is TGCGCCAGCAGCATCACTTCTTCGGGGTACCAAGAGACCCAGTACTTC. Translated: CASSITSSGYQETQYF.

The CDR3 sequence is CAWSEGAGEQYF. CDR3 coding DNA: TGTGCCTGGAGTGAAGGTGCGGGCGAGCAGTACTTC. The V call is TRBV30, the J call TRBJ2-5, with D possibly TRBD2 on 5 matching bases. The J call is in doubt because the DNA end fits TRBJ2-7 better. The CDR3 runs 12 residues. Germline V lookup: CDR1 GTSNPN, CDR2 SVGIG (reference sequence).